This note documents a single TCR beta chain sequence. The CDR3 contains 15 residues. Germline CDR1 MNHEY, CDR2 SVGEGT. V shed 6 bases and J 7 bases; nucleotides not matched to a gene: 7. Each CDR3 protein is one row after TCRdb ran MiXCR on the RT-PCR reads. Of around 700,000 distinct CDR3 sequences listed, 12% to 15% were seen once; the top ten hold just over 3.5%. Sequences were obtained from memory CD4+ T cells from blood. The source is a female donor in good health, serving as a healthy control. V is TRBV6-2 or TRBV6-3 and J is TRBJ2-5, with 14 bases identical to TRBD2. In nucleotides, the CDR3 is TGTGCCAGCAGCCCGGGACTAGCGGGAGCGGGGACCCAGTACTTC. The encoded protein is CASSPGLAGAGTQYF.